The rows below give T cell receptor beta chains drawn from one sample of a study of blood T cell repertoires in COVID-19. Method: immunoSEQ multiplex PCR; TCRdb's copy keeps in-frame clones and lacks some. The table lists approximately 150,000 clones, 87% of them singletons. Material for sequencing was peripheral blood. These TCRs come from a woman aged 60-70 years with active or convalescent COVID-19. The CDR3 runs from the conserved cysteine through the conserved F or W. The D gene is left open where the match is weak. Not every row has a clone size; where given, it reads once, few, many or a size class.

d_gene	abundance	v_gene	j_gene	CDR3nt	CDR3aa
TRBD1	-	TRBV7-9	TRBJ1-1	TGTGCCAGCAGCTTATACAGGGGGTTAGGATCGAACACTGAAGCTTTCTTT	CASSLYRGLGSNTEAFF
TRBD1	-	TRBV9	TRBJ1-2	TGTGCCAGCAGCGTATCAACAGGGGCTGGCTACACCTTC	CASSVSTGAGYTF
-	-	TRBV11-2	TRBJ1-4	TGTGCCAGCAGCTTAGGATTCAGTCTCCTCGGGGAAAAACTGTTTTTT	CASSLGFSLLGEKLFF
-	-	TRBV2	TRBJ1-1	TGTGCCAGCAGTGAGTGGGGGGTGGCCACTGAAGCTTTCTTT	CASSEWGVATEAFF
TRBD1	-	TRBV5-6	TRBJ1-4	TGTGCCAGCAGCTATGACAGGGGAGAGGAAAAACTGTTTTTT	CASSYDRGEEKLFF
TRBD1	-	TRBV10-3	TRBJ1-2	TGTGCCATCAGTCAGGGGGATACGGGCTACACCTTC	CAISQGDTGYTF
TRBD2	-	TRBV24-1	TRBJ2-1	TGTGCCACCAGCGGACTAGCGGGGGACAATGAGCAGTTCTTC	CATSGLAGDNEQFF
-	once	TRBV3-1/TRBV3-2	TRBJ1-2	TGTGCCAGCAGCCGAGGCACTTATGGCTACACCTTC	CASSRGTYGYTF
TRBD1	-	TRBV19	TRBJ2-7	TGTGCCAGTGGCCCGGGACAGGGGGGAACCTACGAGCAGTACTTC	CASGPGQGGTYEQYF
TRBD1	-	TRBV9	TRBJ1-4	TGTGCCAGCAGCGTAGGAACAGGGGGCAATGAAAAACTGTTTTTT	CASSVGTGGNEKLFF
TRBD1	medium-sized	TRBV9	TRBJ2-7	TGTGCCAGCAGCCCCCACCGGGACAGGGCCGCCTACGAGCAGTACTTC	CASSPHRDRAAYEQYF
TRBD2	-	TRBV10-3	TRBJ2-7	TGTGCCATCAGTGAGTTGGGAGGGGAAAGCTACGAGCAGTACTTC	CAISELGGESYEQYF
-	-	TRBV14	TRBJ1-2	TGTGCCAGCAGCCCCGGACTGGACTATGGCTACACCTTC	CASSPGLDYGYTF
-	-	TRBV18	TRBJ2-7	TGTGCCAGCTCACGAGGGGGATACTACGAGCAGTACTTC	CASSRGGYYEQYF
TRBD1	many	TRBV5-1	TRBJ1-6	TGCGCCAGCAGCTTGGCTGGACAGGGAAATAATTCACCCCTCCACTTT	CASSLAGQGNNSPLHF
-	-	TRBV15	TRBJ1-5	TGTGCCACCAGCAGAGATAAGGCAGGGTATCAGCCCCAGCATTTT	CATSRDKAGYQPQHF
-	-	TRBV15	TRBJ2-5	TGTGCCACCAGCAGAGGTCAGGGAGGAGAGACCCAGTACTTC	CATSRGQGGETQYF
-	-	TRBV19	TRBJ2-5	TGTGCCACCGGGGTGGCACAAGAGACCCAGTACTTC	CATGVAQETQYF